The entry below gives a single T cell receptor beta chain sequence along with its context. The antigen it recognizes is unknown. No base qualities exist here, and no much larger clone lies one base off it. This sample stems from a study of blood T cell repertoires in COVID-19 (TCRdb year 2020). Concerning the study at large: Collaborator samples came from the United States, Italy and Spain and covered acute and convalescent phases of COVID-19. The material from the prospective study consisted of cDNA or gDNA derived from T cells, B-cell-depleted T cells, or PBMCs. Subjects who had been exposed to COVID-19, were actively infected with it, or had recovered from it provided the deeply sampled blood TCRbeta repertoires that made up the dataset. The repertoires were released in a freely available public database meant as a resource for research on the immune response to SARS-CoV-2. Samples came from the ongoing ImmuneRACE study (first 160 participants) plus 1,254 subjects from 6 global collaborators. Nearly every sample came with metadata listing a de-identified subject ID, COVID-19 status, age in years and sex. Where available, HLA class I and class II types were obtained from metadata supplied by the sample provider rather than from assay-based typing. Paper-wide results and their limitations: The amount of clinical and demographic metadata varied by source and participant and was provided uncurated.

The immunoSEQ Assay, a bias-controlled multiplex PCR, was used to amplify TCRbeta CDR3 regions from genomic DNA. Regarding the original processing steps: The number of nucleated cells in each sample was estimated from the amplification of reference gene primers within the assay. To quantify the absolute abundance of each unique TCRbeta CDR3 rearrangement, sequence reads were collapsed and filtered. Productive Simpson clonality was computed per sample as the square root of Simpson's diversity index over productive rearrangements. TCRdb's version of the immuneACCESS table is confined to in-frame rearrangements and falls short of the full clone set. An unresolved V gene accounts for under half of the shortfall where checked; the remainder is of unknown origin. The V and J calls and clone size are taken from that table; D and trimming were inferred from the DNA. A total of approximately 74,000 clones appear in this sample, 75% to 90% of them only once. The ten largest clones capture about 2.5% of the sample.

Inclusive of the bounding cysteine and phenylalanine, the CDR3 is 14 residues long. CDR3 DNA is the only sequence kept; it has 42 bases, read in frame from the first base. Based on the germline V gene, the CDR1 and CDR2 sequences are SGHDT and YYEEEE. Trimming costs V 4 bases and J 2 bases, and their ends lie 11 bases apart. The collaborating institutions used their own protocols to collect whole blood in K2EDTA tubes. Collaborator samples were shipped for TCRbeta analysis as frozen whole blood, isolated PBMCs, or DNA extracted from either sample type. The source material was peripheral blood. Rearrangement joined TRBV5-6 to TRBJ2-3; the best D guess is TRBD1, with 5 bases matching. The TCR sequence derives from a man older than 75 with active or convalescent COVID-19. The CDR3 protein sequence reads: CASSRRVITDTQYF. The nucleotide sequence is given as TGTGCCAGCAGCCGCAGGGTTATCACAGATACGCAGTATTTT.